This is a list of T cell receptor beta chains from one sample in a study of T cells after yellow fever vaccination. TCRdb reprocessed the 5' RACE reads via MiXCR and lists one record per CDR3 protein. The sample shows hundreds of thousands of distinct CDR3 sequences, around a fifth of them seen only once. The sample consisted of PBMCs, taken roughly 20 days after the first yellow fever vaccination. All receptors derive from a man younger than 35 who received the YFV17D yellow fever vaccine. Each CDR3 is given with its conserved first and last residue. D genes are given only for firm matches. Only some rows state a clone size, as once, few, many or a class for expanded clones.

V: TRBV4-3; D: -; size: -; J: TRBJ2-7; CDR3: CASSQDGAGLVTEQYF; DNA: TGCGCCAGCAGCCAAGACGGGGCCGGACTCGTAACCGAGCAGTACTTC
V: TRBV6-5; D: TRBD2; size: -; J: TRBJ2-1; CDR3: CASSSFRTSGGVAYNEQFF; DNA: TGTGCCAGCAGTTCGTTCCGGACTAGCGGGGGTGTTGCCTACAATGAGCAGTTCTTC
V: TRBV20-1; D: TRBD2; size: -; J: TRBJ2-3; CDR3: CSGRGGSTDTQYF; DNA: TGCAGCGGGAGGGGGGGAAGCACAGATACGCAGTATTTT
V: TRBV12-3/TRBV12-4; D: -; size: many; J: TRBJ1-2; CDR3: CASSFFGHGYTF; DNA: TGTGCCAGCAGTTTTTTTGGGCATGGCTACACCTTC
V: TRBV5-1; D: -; size: -; J: TRBJ1-2; CDR3: CASSDTGQGGYTF; DNA: TGCGCCAGCAGCGATACAGGCCAGGGGGGCTACACCTTC
V: TRBV7-9; D: -; size: -; J: TRBJ2-3; CDR3: CASAVDRTDTQYF; DNA: TGTGCCAGTGCGGTTGATCGCACAGATACGCAGTATTTT
V: TRBV7-2; D: TRBD2; size: -; J: TRBJ2-1; CDR3: CASSYPGTSGGARFF; DNA: TGTGCCAGCAGCTACCCAGGGACTAGCGGGGGGGCCCGGTTCTTC
V: TRBV5-4; D: -; size: -; J: TRBJ2-4; CDR3: CAAGPPQGGIKNIQYF; DNA: TGTGCCGCGGGACCACCACAAGGGGGGATCAAAAACATTCAGTACTTC
V: TRBV7-9; D: -; size: few; J: TRBJ2-7; CDR3: CASSQFKGPRGEQYF; DNA: TGTGCCAGCAGCCAGTTTAAGGGCCCTAGGGGTGAGCAGTACTTC
V: TRBV20-1; D: -; size: -; J: TRBJ2-5; CDR3: CSGVWGRGKETQYF; DNA: TGCAGTGGGGTTTGGGGGCGGGGGAAAGAGACCCAGTACTTC
V: TRBV20-1; D: -; size: -; J: TRBJ2-1; CDR3: CSARLNWAPPQSSYNEQFF; DNA: TGCAGTGCTAGACTAAACTGGGCCCCCCCGCAGAGCTCCTACAATGAGCAGTTCTTC
V: TRBV5-4; D: -; size: -; J: TRBJ2-4; CDR3: CASSLGDPPSIQYF; DNA: TGTGCCAGCAGCTTGGGGGACCCTCCCTCTATTCAGTACTTC
V: TRBV4-2; D: TRBD1; size: -; J: TRBJ1-4; CDR3: CASREWSGTDATNEKLFF; DNA: TGTGCCAGCCGAGAGTGGTCCGGGACAGATGCAACTAATGAAAAACTGTTTTTT
V: TRBV10-3; D: TRBD2; size: few; J: TRBJ2-2; CDR3: CAISDWGGLDTGELFF; DNA: TGTGCCATCAGTGATTGGGGAGGGCTCGACACCGGGGAGCTGTTTTTT
V: TRBV11-2; D: -; size: few; J: TRBJ2-7; CDR3: CASSLQDSRSYEQYF; DNA: TGTGCCAGCAGCTTACAGGATTCCCGCTCCTACGAGCAGTACTTC
V: TRBV3-1; D: -; size: many; J: TRBJ2-4; CDR3: CASSPRPGSPVAKNIQYF; DNA: TGTGCCAGCAGCCCTAGGCCAGGGAGCCCTGTAGCCAAAAACATTCAGTACTTC
V: TRBV6-1; D: -; size: few; J: TRBJ1-2; CDR3: CASRQELNYGYTF; DNA: TGTGCCAGCAGACAGGAATTGAACTATGGCTACACCTTC
V: TRBV27; D: TRBD1; size: few; J: TRBJ1-4; CDR3: CASRITGGSSEKLFF; DNA: TGTGCCAGCAGAATAACAGGGGGCTCTAGTGAAAAACTGTTTTTT
V: TRBV4-2; D: -; size: few; J: TRBJ2-2; CDR3: CASSRDSGNTGELFF; DNA: TGTGCCAGCAGCCGCGATAGCGGAAACACCGGGGAGCTGTTTTTT
V: TRBV18; D: -; size: -; J: TRBJ2-2; CDR3: CASSPKGDGTGELFF; DNA: TGTGCCAGCTCACCCAAAGGGGACGGCACCGGGGAGCTGTTTTTT
V: TRBV10-3; D: -; size: few; J: TRBJ2-4; CDR3: CAISESSDLAKNIQYF; DNA: TGTGCCATCAGTGAGTCCTCGGATCTAGCCAAAAACATTCAGTACTTC
V: TRBV7-6; D: -; size: -; J: TRBJ2-5; CDR3: CASKAEETQYF; DNA: TGTGCCAGCAAGGCGGAAGAGACCCAGTACTTC
V: TRBV6-1; D: TRBD1; size: -; J: TRBJ1-2; CDR3: CASSDLGTDTYGYTF; DNA: TGTGCCAGCAGTGACCTCGGGACAGACACCTATGGCTACACCTTC
V: TRBV10-3; D: -; size: few; J: TRBJ1-1; CDR3: CAISVANTEAFF; DNA: TGTGCCATCAGTGTTGCGAACACTGAAGCTTTCTTT
V: TRBV29-1; D: -; size: -; J: TRBJ2-5; CDR3: CSVAQAQETQYF; DNA: TGCAGCGTTGCTCAGGCACAAGAGACCCAGTACTTC
V: TRBV5-1; D: TRBD1; size: once; J: TRBJ2-7; CDR3: CASSLNWDRGWEQYF; DNA: TGCGCCAGCAGCTTGAATTGGGACAGGGGTTGGGAGCAGTACTTC
V: TRBV15; D: TRBD1; size: few; J: TRBJ1-3; CDR3: CATSRGGGDGNTIYF; DNA: TGTGCCACCAGCAGAGGAGGGGGCGATGGAAACACCATATATTTT
V: TRBV4-3; D: -; size: -; J: TRBJ1-2; CDR3: CASSLGHANYGYTF; DNA: TGCGCCAGCAGCCTGGGACACGCTAACTATGGCTACACCTTC
V: TRBV15; D: -; size: few; J: TRBJ2-7; CDR3: CATSRGQEQSYEQYF; DNA: TGTGCCACCAGCAGAGGTCAGGAACAGTCCTACGAGCAGTACTTC
V: TRBV18; D: -; size: few; J: TRBJ2-1; CDR3: CASSPQQGGDEQFF; DNA: TGTGCCAGCTCACCCCAACAGGGTGGAGATGAGCAGTTCTTC
V: TRBV4-2; D: TRBD2; size: -; J: TRBJ2-1; CDR3: CASSPRLAGESYNEQFF; DNA: TGTGCCAGCAGCCCGAGACTAGCGGGGGAATCCTACAATGAGCAGTTCTTC
V: TRBV6-1; D: -; size: -; J: TRBJ1-2; CDR3: CASDRGRSPEGYTF; DNA: TGTGCCAGCGATCGGGGGCGCAGTCCCGAAGGCTACACCTTC
V: TRBV6-6; D: -; size: -; J: TRBJ2-3; CDR3: CASSWHGADTQYF; DNA: TGTGCCAGCAGTTGGCACGGGGCAGATACGCAGTATTTT
V: TRBV29-1; D: -; size: -; J: TRBJ2-6; CDR3: CSVAKPGANVLTF; DNA: TGCAGCGTGGCAAAACCTGGGGCCAACGTCCTGACTTTC
V: TRBV6-5; D: -; size: -; J: TRBJ1-2; CDR3: CASSYFGGTNYGYTF; DNA: TGTGCCAGCAGTTACTTCGGCGGAACTAACTATGGCTACACCTTC
V: TRBV7-9; D: -; size: -; J: TRBJ2-1; CDR3: CASSLTSAGGNEQFF; DNA: TGTGCCAGCAGCCTCACCTCAGCTGGGGGCAATGAGCAGTTCTTC
V: TRBV7-2; D: -; size: -; J: TRBJ2-3; CDR3: CASSLMGGSTDTQYF; DNA: TGTGCCAGCAGCTTAATGGGGGGTTCCACAGATACGCAGTATTTT
V: TRBV7-2; D: -; size: -; J: TRBJ2-7; CDR3: CASSSRGREQYF; DNA: TGTGCCAGCAGCTCCCGGGGTAGGGAGCAGTACTTC
V: TRBV7-6; D: -; size: -; J: TRBJ1-2; CDR3: CASSVLKVLDGYTF; DNA: TGTGCCAGCAGCGTCCTTAAGGTTTTAGATGGCTACACCTTC
V: TRBV18; D: -; size: -; J: TRBJ1-1; CDR3: CASSPEHDTGRAFF; DNA: TGTGCCAGCTCACCCGAACACGATACAGGGCGAGCTTTCTTT
V: TRBV5-1; D: -; size: -; J: TRBJ2-3; CDR3: CASSRDQGTDTQYF; DNA: TGCGCCAGCAGCCGGGACCAGGGCACAGATACGCAGTATTTT
V: TRBV9; D: TRBD1; size: -; J: TRBJ1-4; CDR3: CASSLGTASEKLFF; DNA: TGTGCCAGCAGCTTAGGGACAGCGTCAGAAAAACTGTTTTTT
V: TRBV7-3; D: -; size: few; J: TRBJ1-5; CDR3: CASSLSPQQPQHF; DNA: TGTGCCAGCAGCTTAAGCCCCCAACAGCCCCAGCATTTT
V: TRBV6-1; D: TRBD2; size: few; J: TRBJ2-1; CDR3: CASRVTSGAYNEQFF; DNA: TGTGCCAGCAGGGTGACTAGCGGGGCCTACAATGAGCAGTTCTTC